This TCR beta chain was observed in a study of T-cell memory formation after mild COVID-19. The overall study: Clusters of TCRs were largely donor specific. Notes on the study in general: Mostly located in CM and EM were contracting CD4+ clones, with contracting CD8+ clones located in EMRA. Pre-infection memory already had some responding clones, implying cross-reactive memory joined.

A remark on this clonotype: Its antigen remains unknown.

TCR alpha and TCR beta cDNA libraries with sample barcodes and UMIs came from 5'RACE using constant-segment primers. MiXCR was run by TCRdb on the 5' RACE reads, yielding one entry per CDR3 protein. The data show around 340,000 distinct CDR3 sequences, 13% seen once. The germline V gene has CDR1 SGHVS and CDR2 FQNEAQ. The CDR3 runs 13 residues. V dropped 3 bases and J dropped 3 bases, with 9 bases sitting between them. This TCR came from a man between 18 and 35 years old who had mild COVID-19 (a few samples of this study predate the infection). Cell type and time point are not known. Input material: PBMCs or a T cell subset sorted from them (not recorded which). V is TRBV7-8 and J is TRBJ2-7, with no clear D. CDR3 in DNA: TGTGCCAGCAGCTTGAACCGGAACTACGAGCAGTACTTC. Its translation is CASSLNRNYEQYF.